In its sample, the clone carrying this TCR beta chain was seen many times. The target antigen is unknown. The sample originates from a study of glioma-infiltrating T cells. Study-level results: Only very few CDR3 sequences appeared in both tissue and blood. Tissue-blood divergence was below expectation in non-neoplastic patients, above in gliomas.

TCR alpha and beta CDR3 regions were amplified from RNA using iRepertoire nested multiplex PCR. Tissue mRNA or PBMC total RNA, about 85-400 ng, went into one-step reverse transcription and amplification. TCRdb ran MiXCR on the multiplex PCR reads and lists one entry per CDR3 protein. The sample holds roughly 190,000 distinct CDR3 sequences; 25% to 35% are singletons and the top ten take around 20%. Germline V gene lookup returns CDR1 MNHEY and CDR2 SMNVEV (reference sequence). Trimming took off 3 bases at V and 4 bases at J, with 12 bases between the two ends. This CDR3 region has 15 residues. The receptor was isolated from a human donor with low-grade glioma or glioblastoma, undergoing nonglioma brain surgery, or in good health (not recorded which). Sequenced material: glioma tissue, nonneoplastic brain tissue, or PBMCs (not recorded which). The V and J genes are TRBV27 and TRBJ2-2; D is uncertain. The CDR3 nucleotides read TGTGCCAGCAGTTTCTACCCCTCTCGCACCGGGGAGCTGTTTTTT. Its protein product is CASSFYPSRTGELFF.